This T cell receptor (beta chain) is drawn from a study of T cell clonotyping in hematopoietic cell transplantation. Assay used: immunoSEQ multiplex PCR; TCRdb lists only in-frame clones, some missing. The data contain about 10,000 clones, roughly nine tenths of them singletons. The CDR3 extends over 14 amino acids. V dropped 5 bases and J dropped 3 bases, with 14 bases sitting between them. Germline V gives CDR1 SGHTA, CDR2 FQGNSA. The V and J genes are TRBV7-2 and TRBJ2-7, with D perhaps assigned TRBD1 or TRBD2 (5 bases each). The sample consisted of PBMCs, taken 100 days after allogeneic stem cell transplant. This TCR was sampled from a female patient in her sixties who had an allogeneic stem cell transplant from an unrelated donor, so the T cells may come from the graft donor. Some clones in this sample may be carry-over from other donors' samples. CDR3 protein: CASSNPGRSYEQYF. The DNA of the CDR3 is TGTGCCAGCAGCAACCCGGGACGAAGCTACGAGCAGTACTTC. Full variable domain (remainder filled in from reference TRBV7-2 and TRBJ2-7): GAGVSQSPSNKVTEKGKDVELRCDPISGHTALYWYRQSLGQGLEFLIYFQGNSAPDKSGLPSDRFSAERTGGSVSTLTIQRTQQEDSAVYLCASSNPGRSYEQYFGPGTRLTVT.